This TCR beta chain stems from a study of cytomegalovirus exposure and HLA in healthy donors. Sequencing was performed with immunoSEQ multiplex PCR; in TCRdb, only in-frame clones are kept and a portion is missing. This sample yields under 250,000 clones, of which about 81% are seen a single time; around 1.2% belongs to the top ten. A word on this clone: Its target is not known.

The study, taken as a whole, reports: Cytomegalovirus status, reportedly, was diagnosed with high specificity and sensitivity by the classifier. According to the study, approximately 150 TCR beta chains were cytomegalovirus-associated. Later, an analysis found that TCR clusters from the first cohort tended to co-occur in the approximately 130 validation repertoires.

J lost 7 bases, V lost 4 bases, and 8 bases had no gene match. The CDR3 is 13 residues long. CDR1 SQVTM and CDR2 ANQGSEA come from the germline V gene. The donors were in the roughly 110-subject validation cohort; that cohort was separate from the roughly 700-subject first cohort. V and J are TRBV29-1 and TRBJ2-7; the match to TRBD2 covers 9 bases. Sequencing input: PBMCs. This clonotype was sampled from a woman in her thirties in good health and CMV-seronegative. CDR3 amino acids: CSVGTSVVGEQYF. The CDR3 nucleotides are TGCAGCGTTGGGACTAGCGTGGTGGGTGAGCAGTACTTC.